A single sample is the source of the 13 T cell receptor beta chains below, sequenced in a study of blood T cell repertoires in COVID-19. Libraries were prepared by immunoSEQ multiplex PCR; TCRdb keeps only in-frame clonotypes and omits some of them. The sample shows approximately 150,000 clones, about four fifths of them seen only once. Sequenced material: peripheral blood. The source is a man in his 60s with active or convalescent COVID-19.

The CDR3 DNA reads TGTGCCAGCAGCCAAGGACTCGGGGGGGGCACAGATACGCAGTATTTT. Its translation: CASSQGLGGGTDTQYF. V is TRBV3-1 (or the pseudogene TRBV3-2) and J is TRBJ2-3; 8 nucleotides match TRBD2. Germline V gives CDR1 LGHDT, CDR2 YNNKEL (reference sequence). CDR3 length: 16 residues. The J segment lost 1 base and the V segment lost 1 base, leaving 4 bases of the junction unmatched.

The chain uses TRBV14 and TRBJ2-7, with 10 bases lining up with TRBD2. CDR3 length: 16 amino acids. Trimming took 0 bases from V and 4 from J; bases not matched to a gene: 6. Per germline, CDR1 SGHDN and CDR2 FVKESK. The CDR3 loop is CASSQDPSGRVYEQYF. For the CDR3, the DNA is TGTGCCAGCAGCCAAGATCCAAGCGGGAGGGTATACGAGCAGTACTTC.

The chain is built from TRBV25-1 and TRBJ2-2; the match to TRBD1 covers 7 bases. Germline CDR1 MGHDK, CDR2 SYGVNS. The V segment lost 4 bases and the J segment 3 bases; nucleotides outside the gene matches: 2. The CDR3 is made up of 14 amino acids. The CDR3 loop is CASSADRYTGELFF. As DNA, the CDR3 is TGTGCCAGCAGTGCGGACAGGTACACCGGGGAGCTGTTTTTT. The full variable domain, completed using reference TRBV25-1 and TRBJ2-2, is EADIYQTPRYLVIGTGKKITLECSQTMGHDKMYWYQQDPGMELHLIHYSYGVNSTEKGDLSSESTVSRIRTEHFPLTLESARPSHTSQYLCASSADRYTGELFFGEGSRLTVL.

The chain couples TRBV28 to TRBJ2-7; 8 nucleotides align to TRBD2. This CDR3 has 15 residues. Germline loops: CDR1 MDHEN, CDR2 SYDVKM. V shed 6 bases and J 1 base; nucleotides not matched to a gene: 8. The CDR3 region is CASSPLREGSYEQYF. CDR3 nucleotide sequence: TGTGCCAGCAGCCCCCTACGGGAGGGTTCCTACGAGCAGTACTTC.

This CDR3 reads CASSGQGNSPLHF. The CDR3 DNA reads as TGTGCCAGCAGCGGTCAGGGTAATTCACCCCTCCACTTT. This chain connects TRBV6-5 to TRBJ1-6, with a tentative D call TRBD1 (5 bases). Trimming removed 6 bases at V and 6 bases at J, with 9 bases between. Germline values: CDR1 MNHEY, CDR2 SVGAGI. The CDR3 spans 13 residues.

Here the CDR3 reads CASNPTGLNSYGYTF. As DNA, the CDR3 is TGTGCCAGTAACCCAACGGGTCTCAATTCCTATGGCTACACCTTC. The rearrangement links TRBV19 to TRBJ1-2; D gene ambiguous. Germline CDR1 is LNHDA and CDR2 is SQIVND (reference sequence). The CDR3 runs to 15 residues. V lost 7 bases to trimming and J lost 4 bases, with 19 bases between them.

V usage is TRBV6-1 and J usage is TRBJ1-1, with D uncertain. The germline CDR1 and CDR2 sequences are MNHNS and SASEGT. This CDR3 region has 13 residues. V was pared by 3 bases and J by 5 bases, with 10 bases between. This chain's CDR3 is CASSDRSGTEAFF. The CDR3 nucleotides read TGTGCCAGCAGTGATAGGAGCGGAACTGAAGCTTTCTTT.

J is TRBJ1-2 and V is TRBV7-9, with 10 bases that match TRBD1. This CDR3 has 14 residues. V lost 5 bases and J lost 8; bases outside the gene matches: 8. The germline V gene has CDR1 SEHNR and CDR2 FQNEAQ (reference sequence). The DNA for the CDR3 is TGTGCCAGCAGCCCTGGGACAGGGGAGCCAGGCTACACCTTC. Protein product: CASSPGTGEPGYTF.

This clone has just a few counts. The V call is TRBV23-1, the J call TRBJ2-7, with D possibly matching TRBD1 (6 bases). TRBV23-1 carries the ORF label, with uncertain function. Trimming removed 10 bases from V and 2 bases from J, with 15 bases in between. CDR3 length equals 13 residues. CDR3 sequence reads: CAILETGPYEQYF. The CDR3 DNA sequence: TGCGCCATCTTAGAGACAGGACCCTACGAGCAGTACTTC.

This sequence joins TRBV27 and TRBJ1-5; D is unclear. V lost 3 bases to trimming and J lost 9 bases, with 6 bases between them. This CDR3 is built from 11 residues. In germline, CDR1 is MNHEY, CDR2 SMNVEV (reference sequence). The CDR3: CASSLGRPQHF. The CDR3 DNA follows: TGTGCCAGCAGTTTGGGGAGGCCCCAGCATTTT.

V is TRBV29-1 and J is TRBJ2-3; weak D call: TRBD1 (6 bases). Per the germline V gene, CDR1 is SQVTM and CDR2 is ANQGSEA. This CDR3 is 13 amino acids long. V dropped 4 bases and J dropped 5 bases, with 13 bases sitting between them. In nucleotides, the CDR3 is TGCAGCGTTGCAGGGGCACAAGGAGATACGCAGTATTTT. This codes for CSVAGAQGDTQYF.

The J gene is TRBJ1-4, the V gene TRBV14; a possible D gene is TRBD1 (6 bases). CDR1 and CDR2 from the germline V gene are SGHDN and FVKESK. The CDR3 runs to 15 residues. V lost 5 bases and J lost 11, with 21 bases in between. The CDR3 is CASSARQASQSKLFF. CDR3 DNA sequence: TGTGCCAGCAGCGCCAGACAGGCCTCCCAGTCGAAACTGTTTTTT.

This clone appeared many times. The chain recombines TRBV11-2 with TRBJ2-7; 9 bases are a match to TRBD2. The trim removed 5 bases at V and 6 bases at J, leaving 14 bases unmatched. The CDR3 covers 16 residues. Germline V gene data show CDR1 as SGHAT and CDR2 as FQNNGV. CDR3 bases: TGTGCCAGCAGCCTCGGACTAGCGTTTCGCAGTGGCGAGCAGTACTTC. This sequence encodes CASSLGLAFRSGEQYF.